This T cell receptor (beta chain) was recovered during a study of cytomegalovirus exposure and HLA in healthy donors. General study findings and limits: Some TCR beta chains (164 of them) were listed as cytomegalovirus-associated. The finding came from a later analysis; first-cohort TCR clusters tended to co-occur in the roughly 110 validation repertoires.

With 3 bases removed from V and 4 bases from J, the gap between germline ends came to 10 bases. The length of the CDR3 is 13 residues. Germline CDR1 reads SGHRS; CDR2 reads YFSETQ. With regard to this clone: Its target is not known.

Donors came from a validation cohort of 90 to 150 subjects, distinct from the first 666-subject cohort. The repertoire was sequenced with immunoSEQ multiplex PCR; TCRdb's copy has only in-frame clones and lacks some. Of approximately 90,000 clones in the sample, approximately 96% were seen once. This clonotype originated in a man between 18 and 29 years old in good health and CMV-seronegative. The sequenced sample consisted of PBMCs. This rearrangement joins TRBV5-1 to TRBJ1-1, with D perhaps matching TRBD1 (6 bases). DNA for the CDR3: TGCGCCAGCAGCTCGCTCAGGGGCACTGAAGCTTTCTTT. Protein: CASSSLRGTEAFF.